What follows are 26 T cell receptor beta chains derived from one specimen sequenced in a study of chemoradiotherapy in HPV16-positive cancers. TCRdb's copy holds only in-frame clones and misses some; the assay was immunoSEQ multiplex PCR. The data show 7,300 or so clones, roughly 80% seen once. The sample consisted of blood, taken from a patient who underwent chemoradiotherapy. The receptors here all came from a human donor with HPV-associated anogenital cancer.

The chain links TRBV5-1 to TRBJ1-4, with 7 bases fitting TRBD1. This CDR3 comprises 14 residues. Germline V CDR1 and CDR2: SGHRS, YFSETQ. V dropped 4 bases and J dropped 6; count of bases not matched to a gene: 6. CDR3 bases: TGCGCCAGCAGCCGTGGGACAGCAGATGAAAAACTGTTTTTT. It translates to CASSRGTADEKLFF.

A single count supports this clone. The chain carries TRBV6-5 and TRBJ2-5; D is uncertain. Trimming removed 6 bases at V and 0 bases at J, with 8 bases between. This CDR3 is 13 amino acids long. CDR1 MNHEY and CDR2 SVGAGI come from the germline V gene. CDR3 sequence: CASRNRYQETQYF. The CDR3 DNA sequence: TGTGCCAGCAGAAACCGCTACCAAGAGACCCAGTACTTC.

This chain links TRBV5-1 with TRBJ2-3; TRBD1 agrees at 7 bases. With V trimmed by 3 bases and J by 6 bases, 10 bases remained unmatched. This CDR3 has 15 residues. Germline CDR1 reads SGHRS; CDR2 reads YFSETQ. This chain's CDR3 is CASSWTGPPLDTQYF. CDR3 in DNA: TGCGCCAGCAGCTGGACAGGCCCGCCCTTGGATACGCAGTATTTT.

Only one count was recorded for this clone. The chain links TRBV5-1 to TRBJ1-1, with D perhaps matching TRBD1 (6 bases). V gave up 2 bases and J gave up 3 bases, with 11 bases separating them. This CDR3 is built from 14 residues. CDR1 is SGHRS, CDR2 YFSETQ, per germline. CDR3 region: CASSLTGMDTEAFF. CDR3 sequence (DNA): TGCGCCAGCAGCTTAACAGGGATGGACACTGAAGCTTTCTTT.

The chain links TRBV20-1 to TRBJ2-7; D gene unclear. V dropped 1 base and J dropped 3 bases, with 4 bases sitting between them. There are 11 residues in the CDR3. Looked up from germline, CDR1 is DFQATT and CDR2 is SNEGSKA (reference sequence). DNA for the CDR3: TGCAGTGCTAGAGTCGGCTACGAGCAGTACTTC. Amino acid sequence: CSARVGYEQYF.

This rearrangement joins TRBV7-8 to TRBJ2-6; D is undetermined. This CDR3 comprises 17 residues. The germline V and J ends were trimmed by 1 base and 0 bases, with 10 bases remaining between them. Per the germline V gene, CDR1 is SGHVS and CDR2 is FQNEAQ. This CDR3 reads CASSLVSVTSGANVLTF. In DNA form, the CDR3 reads TGTGCCAGCAGCTTAGTCTCCGTAACCTCTGGGGCCAACGTCCTGACTTTC.

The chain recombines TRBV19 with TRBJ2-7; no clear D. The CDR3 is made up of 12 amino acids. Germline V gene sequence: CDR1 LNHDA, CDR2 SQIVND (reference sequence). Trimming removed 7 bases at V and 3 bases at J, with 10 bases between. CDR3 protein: CASTGSYYEQYF. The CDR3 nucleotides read TGTGCCAGTACAGGAAGCTACTACGAGCAGTACTTC.

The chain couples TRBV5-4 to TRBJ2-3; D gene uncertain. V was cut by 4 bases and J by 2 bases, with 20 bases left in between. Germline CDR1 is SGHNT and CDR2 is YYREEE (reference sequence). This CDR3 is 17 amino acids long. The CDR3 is CASSGVDPVLNTDTQYF. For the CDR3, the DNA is TGTGCCAGCAGCGGGGTCGATCCGGTTCTAAACACAGATACGCAGTATTTT.

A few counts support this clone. CDR3 DNA: TGTGCCAGCAGGGGACCCACTCCGAACACCGGGGAGCTGTTTTTT. The encoded protein is CASRGPTPNTGELFF. V is TRBV6-1 and J is TRBJ2-2; D is possibly TRBD1 or TRBD2 (5 bases each). The V and J ends lost 6 bases and 0 bases respectively, with 11 bases between them. Germline V gene data show CDR1 as MNHNS and CDR2 as SASEGT. The CDR3 consists of 15 residues.

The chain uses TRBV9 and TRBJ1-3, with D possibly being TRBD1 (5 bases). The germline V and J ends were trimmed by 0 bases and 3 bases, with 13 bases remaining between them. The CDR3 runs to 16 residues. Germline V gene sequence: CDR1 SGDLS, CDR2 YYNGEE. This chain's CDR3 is CASSVAVRGVGNTIYF. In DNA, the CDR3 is TGTGCCAGCAGCGTAGCGGTACGAGGGGTTGGAAACACCATATATTTT. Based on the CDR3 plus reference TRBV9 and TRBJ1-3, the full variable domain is DSGVTQTPKHLITATGQRVTLRCSPRSGDLSVYWYQQSLDQGLQFLIQYYNGEERAKGNILERFSAQQFPDLHSELNLSSLELGDSALYFCASSVAVRGVGNTIYFGEGSWLTVV.

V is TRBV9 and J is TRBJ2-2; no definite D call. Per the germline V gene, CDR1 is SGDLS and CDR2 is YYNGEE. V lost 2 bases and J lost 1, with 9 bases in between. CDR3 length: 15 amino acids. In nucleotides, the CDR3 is TGTGCCAGCAGCGTGGGGTCCTTGAACACCGGGGAGCTGTTTTTT. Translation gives CASSVGSLNTGELFF.

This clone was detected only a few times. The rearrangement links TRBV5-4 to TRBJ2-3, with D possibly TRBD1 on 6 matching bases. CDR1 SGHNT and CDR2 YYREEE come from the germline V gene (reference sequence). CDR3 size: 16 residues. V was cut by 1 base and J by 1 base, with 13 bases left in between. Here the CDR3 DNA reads TGTGCCAGCAGCTTGACGTTAGAGGGGGGCACAGATACGCAGTATTTT. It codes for CASSLTLEGGTDTQYF.

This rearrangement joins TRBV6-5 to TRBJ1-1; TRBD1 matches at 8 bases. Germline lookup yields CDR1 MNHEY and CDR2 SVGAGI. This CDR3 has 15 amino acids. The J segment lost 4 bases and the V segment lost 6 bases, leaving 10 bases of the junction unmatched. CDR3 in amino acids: CASRPGQGGGTEAFF. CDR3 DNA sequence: TGTGCCAGCAGGCCCGGACAGGGTGGGGGCACTGAAGCTTTCTTT.

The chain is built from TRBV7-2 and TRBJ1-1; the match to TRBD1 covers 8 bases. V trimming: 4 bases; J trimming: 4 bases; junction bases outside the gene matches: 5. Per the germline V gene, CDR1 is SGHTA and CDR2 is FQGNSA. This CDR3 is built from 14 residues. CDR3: CASSSTTGGTEAFF. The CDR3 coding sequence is TGTGCCAGCAGCTCTACCACAGGGGGCACTGAAGCTTTCTTT.

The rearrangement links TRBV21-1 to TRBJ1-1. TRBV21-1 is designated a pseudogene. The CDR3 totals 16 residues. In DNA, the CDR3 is TGTGCCAGCAGCCCGAAAGCCGGGACGGTGAACACTGAAGCTTTCTTT. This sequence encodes CASSPKAGTVNTEAFF.

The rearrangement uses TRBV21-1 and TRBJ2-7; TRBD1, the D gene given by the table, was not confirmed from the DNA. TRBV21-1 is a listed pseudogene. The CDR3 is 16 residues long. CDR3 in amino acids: CASSNEREQDSYEQYF. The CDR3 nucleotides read TGTGCCAGCAGCAACGAAAGGGAACAGGATTCCTACGAGCAGTACTTC.

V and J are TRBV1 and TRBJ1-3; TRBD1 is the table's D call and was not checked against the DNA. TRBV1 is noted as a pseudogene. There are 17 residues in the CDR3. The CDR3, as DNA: TGCACCAGCAGCGACCGTACTGTCAGGGGTCGGGGAAACACCATATATTTT. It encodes CTSSDRTVRGRGNTIYF.

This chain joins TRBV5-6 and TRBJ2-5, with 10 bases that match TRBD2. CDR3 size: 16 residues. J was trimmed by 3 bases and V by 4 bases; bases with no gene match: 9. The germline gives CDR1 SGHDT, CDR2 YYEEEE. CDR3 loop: CASSRGLALREETQYF. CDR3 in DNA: TGTGCCAGCAGCCGGGGACTAGCGTTAAGGGAAGAGACCCAGTACTTC.

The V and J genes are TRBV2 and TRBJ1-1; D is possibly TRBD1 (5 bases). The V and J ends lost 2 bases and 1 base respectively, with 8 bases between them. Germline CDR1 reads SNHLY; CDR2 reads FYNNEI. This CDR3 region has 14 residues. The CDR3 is CASSEMRGNTEAFF. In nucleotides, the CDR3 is TGTGCCAGCAGTGAAATGAGGGGGAACACTGAAGCTTTCTTT.

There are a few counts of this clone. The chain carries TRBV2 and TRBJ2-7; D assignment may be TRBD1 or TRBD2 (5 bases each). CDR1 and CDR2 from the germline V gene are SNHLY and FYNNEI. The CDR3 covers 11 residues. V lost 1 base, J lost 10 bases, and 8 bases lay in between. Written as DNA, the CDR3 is TGTGCCAGCAGTGAAGGGGGGTATCAGTACTTC. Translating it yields CASSEGGYQYF.

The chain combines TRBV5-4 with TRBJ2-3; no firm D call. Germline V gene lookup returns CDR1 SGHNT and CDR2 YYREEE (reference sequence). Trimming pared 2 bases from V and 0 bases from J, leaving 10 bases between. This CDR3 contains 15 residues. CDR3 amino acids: CASSFNLGSTDTQYF. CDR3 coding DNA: TGTGCCAGCAGCTTTAATCTGGGAAGCACAGATACGCAGTATTTT.

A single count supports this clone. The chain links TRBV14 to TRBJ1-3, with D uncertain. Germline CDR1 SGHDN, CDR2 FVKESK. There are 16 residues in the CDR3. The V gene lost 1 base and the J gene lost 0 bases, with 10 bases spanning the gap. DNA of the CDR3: TGTGCCAGCAGCCAAGGGTACGGGAGCTCTGGAAACACCATATATTTT. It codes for CASSQGYGSSGNTIYF.

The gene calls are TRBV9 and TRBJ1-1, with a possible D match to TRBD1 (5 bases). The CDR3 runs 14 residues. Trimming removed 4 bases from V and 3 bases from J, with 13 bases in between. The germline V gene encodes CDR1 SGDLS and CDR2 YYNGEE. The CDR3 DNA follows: TGTGCCAGCAGCCCCCCCCCAGGGTACACTGAAGCTTTCTTT. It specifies CASSPPPGYTEAFF.

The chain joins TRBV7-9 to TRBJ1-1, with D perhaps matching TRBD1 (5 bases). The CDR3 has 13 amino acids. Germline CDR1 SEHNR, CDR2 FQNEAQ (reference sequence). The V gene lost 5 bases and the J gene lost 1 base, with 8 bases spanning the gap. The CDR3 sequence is CASSTDRNTEAFF. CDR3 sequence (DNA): TGTGCCAGCAGCACCGACAGGAACACTGAAGCTTTCTTT.

The CDR3 loop is CSVASGVRGAFNYGYTF. In nucleotides, the CDR3 is TGCAGCGTTGCGTCCGGGGTAAGGGGAGCATTTAACTATGGCTACACCTTC. This rearrangement joins TRBV29-1 to TRBJ1-2, with a possible D match to TRBD1 (5 bases). V was trimmed by 4 bases and J by 1 base, leaving 22 bases between them. Germline CDR1 is SQVTM and CDR2 is ANQGSEA. The length of the CDR3 is 17 residues.

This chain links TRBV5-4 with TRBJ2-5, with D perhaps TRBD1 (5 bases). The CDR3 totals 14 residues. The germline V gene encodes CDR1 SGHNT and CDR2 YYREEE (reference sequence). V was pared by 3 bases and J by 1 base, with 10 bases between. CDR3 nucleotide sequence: TGTGCCAGCAGCTCCAAACAGGTCCAAGAGACCCAGTACTTC. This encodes CASSSKQVQETQYF.